This entry describes one T cell receptor beta chain. No antigen is known for it. These data are taken from a study of CXCR3-negative and CXCR3-positive naive CD8 T cells. The study's findings and limits: Similarly elevated diversity marked both naive subsets, with memory CD8+ cells showing far lower diversity. Freshly isolated PBMCs were used in most assays, given partial CXCR3 loss after freezing.

Identification of naive CD8+ T cells rested on CD45RO-CCR7+CD27+CD95- status. The CDR3 totals 15 residues. The germline CDR1 and CDR2 sequences are SGHVS and FNYEAQ. Researchers prepared the TRB cDNA libraries using 5' RACE with UMI labels. TCRdb reprocessed the 5' RACE reads and reports one entry per CDR3 protein, with no DNA. This sample contains 100,000 to 150,000 distinct CDR3 sequences. Sequenced: naive CXCR3- CD8+ T cells from blood. Stated subset: CD45RO-CCR7+CD27+CD95- naive CD8+ T cells lacking CXCR3 (TNR3-). The receptor comes from a human donor in good health. Some clones in this sample may be carry-over from other donors' samples. The chain recombines TRBV7-6 with TRBJ2-2; TCRdb proposes TRBD1, but this gene call is untestable without DNA. CDR3 amino acids: CASSLEGSYTGELFF. Full variable domain (missing parts from reference TRBV7-6 and TRBJ2-2): GAGVSQSPRYKVTKRGQDVALRCDPISGHVSLYWYRQALGQGPEFLTYFNYEAQQDKSGLPNDRFSAERPEGSISTLTIQRTEQRDSAMYRCASSLEGSYTGELFFGEGSRLTVL.